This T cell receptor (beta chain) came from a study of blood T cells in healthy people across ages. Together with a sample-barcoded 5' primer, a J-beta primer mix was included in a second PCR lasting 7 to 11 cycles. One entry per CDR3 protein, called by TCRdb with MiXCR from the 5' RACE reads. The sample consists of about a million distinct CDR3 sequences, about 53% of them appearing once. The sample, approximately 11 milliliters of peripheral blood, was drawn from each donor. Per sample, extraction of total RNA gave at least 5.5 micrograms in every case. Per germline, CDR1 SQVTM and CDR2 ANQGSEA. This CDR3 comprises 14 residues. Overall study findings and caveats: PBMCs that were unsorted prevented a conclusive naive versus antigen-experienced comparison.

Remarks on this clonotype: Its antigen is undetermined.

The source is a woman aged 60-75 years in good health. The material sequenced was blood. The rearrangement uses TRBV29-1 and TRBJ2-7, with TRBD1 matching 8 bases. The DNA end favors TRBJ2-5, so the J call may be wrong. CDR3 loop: CSVGGQEIAWTQYF. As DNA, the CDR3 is TGCAGCGTAGGGGGACAGGAGATCGCTTGGACCCAGTACTTC.